These T cell receptor beta chains were read from a single sample in a study of blood T cell repertoires in COVID-19. Here immunoSEQ multiplex PCR was the method, and the copy in TCRdb shows in-frame clones only, minus some. The profile covers 150,000 to 200,000 clones, with about 89% appearing a single time and more than 3% taken by the ten largest. Sequenced sample: peripheral blood. These receptors were taken from a man between 65 and 85 years old with acute or convalescent COVID-19. Both conserved end residues are part of each CDR3. The D gene is left open where the match is weak. Clone size is stated in some rows and not others, as once, few, many or a class when expanded.

once	TRBV9	.	TRBJ2-3	TGTGCCAGTAGGGGTTTAGGTCCCACAGATACGCAGTATTTT	CASRGLGPTDTQYF
.	TRBV7-9	.	TRBJ1-6	TGTGCCAGCAGCTTACAGAATAATTCACCCCTCCACTTT	CASSLQNNSPLHF
.	TRBV2	.	TRBJ2-1	TGCGGTCAGGGGCGGCCGAGCTCCTACAATGAGCAGTTCTTC	CGQGRPSSYNEQFF
.	TRBV9	.	TRBJ1-6	TGTGCCAGCAGCGAAACAGTTGTAGGTTCACCCCTCCACTTT	CASSETVVGSPLHF
.	TRBV7-8	TRBD1	TRBJ1-1	TGTGCCAGCAGCATGTACAGGGGCGAGAACACTGAAGCTTTCTTT	CASSMYRGENTEAFF
.	TRBV7-8	.	TRBJ2-5	TGTGCCAGCAGCAGCCTACAGGGTCACGAGACCCAGTACTTC	CASSSLQGHETQYF
.	TRBV5-6	.	TRBJ2-3	TGTGCCAGCAGCTTGGAACTAGTTTACACAGATACGCAGTATTTT	CASSLELVYTDTQYF
.	TRBV2	TRBD1	TRBJ1-6	TGTGCCAGCAGCCCCGGGACAGGAGATTCACCCCTCCACTTT	CASSPGTGDSPLHF
once	TRBV5-1	.	TRBJ1-1	TGCGCCAGCAGCCCCGGAGGGATCACTGAAGCTTTCTTT	CASSPGGITEAFF
.	TRBV7-7	TRBD1	TRBJ2-2	TGTGCTAGCAGCTTCATGGGGGGGACAGGGGACACCGGGGAGCTGTTTTTT	CASSFMGGTGDTGELFF
.	TRBV12-2	.	TRBJ1-4	TGTGCAAGTCGCTTATGGGAGTACCCGGAAAAACTGTTTTTT	CASRLWEYPEKLFF
.	TRBV6-6	.	TRBJ2-2	TGTGCCAGCAGTCTCTCAGCCGGGACACTTAACACCGGGGAGCTGTTTTTT	CASSLSAGTLNTGELFF
.	TRBV11-3	.	TRBJ2-1	TGTGCCAGCAGCTTAGCCCCTACCTACAATGAGCAGTTCTTC	CASSLAPTYNEQFF
.	TRBV21-1	.	TRBJ2-5	TGTGCCAGCAGCCACCTAGCGTCCCAAGAGACCCAGTACTTC	CASSHLASQETQYF
.	TRBV5-1	TRBD1	TRBJ1-2	TGCGCCAGCAGCTTGGGACAGGGAGCGAGCGGCTACACCTTC	CASSLGQGASGYTF
.	TRBV7-6	TRBD1	TRBJ2-7	TGTGCCAGCAGCTTAGGACAGGGGTCATCCTACGAGCAGTACTTC	CASSLGQGSSYEQYF
.	TRBV5-1	TRBD1	TRBJ1-5	TGCGCCAGCATGCTCAAAGGGGACAGGGGTTCCAATCAGCCCCAGCATTTT	CASMLKGDRGSNQPQHF
.	TRBV6-6	TRBD1	TRBJ1-4	TGTGCCAGCAGTCGCGGACAGGGAAAGGTGGCTAATGAAAAACTGTTTTTT	CASSRGQGKVANEKLFF
.	TRBV2	.	TRBJ2-3	TGTGCCAGCAGTGAAGGGGGAAGGGGGGGCCCGACAGATACGCAGTATTTT	CASSEGGRGGPTDTQYF
.	TRBV28	TRBD2	TRBJ2-7	TGTGCCAGCAGTTTGGGGGAGCGGGGACCCTACGAGCAGTACTTC	CASSLGERGPYEQYF
.	TRBV19	.	TRBJ1-5	TGTGCCAGTAGTATCCGGGAGTTAGATCAGCCCCAGCATTTT	CASSIRELDQPQHF
.	TRBV11-3	TRBD1	TRBJ2-5	TGTGCCAGCAGCCAACGAGGAATGACAGGGCGACAAGAGACCCAGTACTTC	CASSQRGMTGRQETQYF
few	TRBV6-5	TRBD2	TRBJ2-7	TGTGCCAGCAGTTACACTAGCGCCGTCTACGAGCAGTACTTC	CASSYTSAVYEQYF
.	TRBV25-1	TRBD1	TRBJ2-3	TGTGCCAGCAGTGAATGGGACAGATCCACAGATACGCAGTATTTT	CASSEWDRSTDTQYF
.	TRBV4-3	TRBD1	TRBJ2-7	TGCGCCAGCAGCCAAGTCGTGACAGGGCCCTACGAGCAGTACTTC	CASSQVVTGPYEQYF
.	TRBV28	.	TRBJ2-7	TGTGCCAGCAGCCTTAGCTATTACGAGCAGTACTTC	CASSLSYYEQYF
.	TRBV28	.	TRBJ2-3	TGTGCCAGCAGATCTTCCGTTCGGGATACGCAGTATTTT	CASRSSVRDTQYF
.	TRBV5-1	TRBD1	TRBJ2-5	TGCGCCAGCAGCTTGGCCGGGACAGGTCAAGAGACCCAGTACTTC	CASSLAGTGQETQYF
.	TRBV28	TRBD2	TRBJ2-4	TGTGCCAGCAGTTTAAGCTTTTCGGCTAGCGGGAGATTGGGAAACATTCAGTACTTC	CASSLSFSASGRLGNIQYF
.	TRBV28	TRBD1	TRBJ2-7	TGTGCCAGCAGTTTACCCGGGACAGAGACCCCAAGCTCCTACGAGCAGTACTTC	CASSLPGTETPSSYEQYF
.	TRBV7-2	.	TRBJ2-3	TGTGCCAGCATTTACGGACAGTCCACAGATACGCAGTATTTT	CASIYGQSTDTQYF